This passage covers 15 T cell receptor beta chains from one sample sequenced in a study of identical twins. From the 5' RACE reads, TCRdb called clonotypes with MiXCR, one entry per CDR3 protein. The sample has under 400,000 distinct CDR3 sequences, approximately 8.8% seen once. Material for sequencing was naive T cells sorted from blood. The receptors shown here come from a woman between 50 and 59 years old in good health.

In this sample, this clonotype turned up many times. The rearrangement links TRBV5-1 to TRBJ2-2; D gene unclear. The germline V gene has CDR1 SGHRS and CDR2 YFSETQ. The CDR3 sequence is 13 residues long. V lost 2 bases to trimming and J lost 6 bases, with 8 bases between them. CDR3 nucleotide sequence: TGCGCCAGCAGCTTTGGATGGTCCGGGGAGCTGTTTTTT. It yields the protein CASSFGWSGELFF.

A word on this clonotype: Possible read error: a much larger clone is one base away. J is TRBJ2-7 and V is TRBV27; D ambiguous. Germline CDR1 and CDR2: MNHEY and SMNVEV (reference sequence). CDR3 length equals 13 residues. V lost 4 bases and J 9 bases, leaving 16 bases between the germline ends. Written as DNA, the CDR3 is TGTGCCAGCAGTTCCTCGCAGATTAACGTGCAGTACTTC. Amino acids: CASSSSQINVQYF.

This clonotype turned up a few times. The V call is TRBV6-5, the J call TRBJ1-2; D is unclear. Trimming pared 0 bases from V and 4 bases from J, leaving 12 bases between. The germline V gene encodes CDR1 MNHEY and CDR2 SVGAGI. This CDR3 contains 15 residues. CDR3 protein: CASSYSRELGYGYTF. The CDR3, as DNA: TGTGCCAGCAGTTACTCTCGGGAACTGGGCTATGGCTACACCTTC.

This clonotype appeared many times. J is TRBJ2-7 and V is TRBV7-9; 8 nucleotides align to TRBD1. Germline V gene lookup returns CDR1 SEHNR and CDR2 FQNEAQ (reference sequence). V was pared by 5 bases and J by 6 bases, with 9 bases of the junction left unmatched. CDR3 length: 14 amino acids. The CDR3 here is CASSPGQELIEQYF. The CDR3 bases are TGTGCCAGCAGCCCGGGACAGGAGCTGATCGAGCAGTACTTC.

The V gene is TRBV19, the J gene TRBJ1-1; maybe TRBD1 (5 bases). The CDR3 covers 14 residues. Trimming left V 8 bases short and J 5 bases short, with 18 bases between. Germline CDR1 reads LNHDA; CDR2 reads SQIVND (reference sequence). The CDR3 is CASRDGLRWTEAFF. Here the CDR3 DNA reads TGTGCCAGTCGGGACGGCTTAAGATGGACTGAAGCTTTCTTT.

The chain uses TRBV6-6 and TRBJ2-5; the D gene could be TRBD1 or TRBD2 (6 bases each). The CDR3 runs to 17 residues. Germline V lookup: CDR1 MNHNY, CDR2 SVGAGI (reference sequence). The germline V and J ends were trimmed by 0 bases and 5 bases, with 19 bases remaining between them. CDR3 DNA: TGTGCCAGCAGTTACTCGAGGTCCAGCGGAGGGGGGGAGACCCAGTACTTC. Translation: CASSYSRSSGGGETQYF.

In this sample, this clonotype turned up a few times. This rearrangement joins TRBV5-1 to TRBJ2-5; 7 positions agree with TRBD2. The germline V gene encodes CDR1 SGHRS and CDR2 YFSETQ. The CDR3 sequence is 14 residues long. V trimming: 1 base; J trimming: 5 bases; junction bases outside the gene matches: 5. CDR3 DNA: TGCGCCAGCAGCTTGACAGCGGGAAGGGAGACCCAGTACTTC. It encodes CASSLTAGRETQYF.

This clonotype was found a few times. The rearrangement uses TRBV6-1 and TRBJ2-7, with 10 bases fitting TRBD2. Trimming removed 4 bases from V and 2 bases from J; junction bases left unmatched: 2. The CDR3 contains 14 residues. Germline assignment: CDR1 MNHNS and CDR2 SASEGT. CDR3 nucleotides: TGTGCCAGCAGTGGGACTAGCGGACCCTACGAGCAGTACTTC. It encodes CASSGTSGPYEQYF.

This clonotype was seen ten or more times. The V gene is TRBV3-1, the J gene TRBJ2-5, with TRBD2 matching 7 bases. CDR3 length: 17 amino acids. From germline, CDR1 is LGHDT and CDR2 YNNKEL (reference sequence). V trimming: 4 bases; J trimming: 7 bases; junction bases outside the gene matches: 18. CDR3 in DNA: TGTGCCAGCAGCCCGAACGTAGCGCGGGAGAAATATGGGACCCAGTACTTC. Protein product: CASSPNVAREKYGTQYF.

A few counts support this clonotype. This rearrangement joins TRBV5-1 to TRBJ2-1; 10 bases are a match to TRBD2. The CDR3 sequence is 18 residues long. Trimming took 1 base from V and 2 from J; bases not matched to a gene: 9. Per germline, CDR1 SGHRS and CDR2 YFSETQ. CDR3 nucleotides: TGCGCCAGCAGCTTGACTAGCGGGACAAGCGGGGCCTACAATGAGCAGTTCTTC. Its protein product is CASSLTSGTSGAYNEQFF.

This clonotype was detected many times. The gene calls are TRBV27 and TRBJ2-2, with 7 nucleotides matching TRBD1. Germline V lookup: CDR1 MNHEY, CDR2 SMNVEV (reference sequence). The trim removed 5 bases at V and 4 bases at J, leaving 7 bases unmatched. This CDR3 is 15 amino acids long. This CDR3 reads CASSIKTGATGELFF. The CDR3, as DNA: TGTGCCAGCAGTATTAAAACAGGGGCCACCGGGGAGCTGTTTTTT.

The chain carries TRBV12-3 or TRBV12-4 and TRBJ2-2; D is unresolved. The CDR3 sequence is 10 residues long. V was clipped by 10 bases and J by 5 bases, with 5 bases between them. The CDR3 is CATPTGELFF. In DNA, the CDR3 is TGTGCCACACCAACCGGGGAGCTGTTTTTT.

At least ten counts were recorded for this clonotype. This chain connects TRBV20-1 to TRBJ2-5, with a weak D call TRBD2 (6 bases). The CDR3 contains 14 residues. Trimming removed 3 bases from V and 2 bases from J, with 13 bases in between. CDR1 and CDR2 (germline): DFQATT, SNEGSKA (reference sequence). The CDR3: CSASPTSRQETQYF. DNA for the CDR3: TGCAGTGCTAGTCCCACTAGCCGACAAGAGACCCAGTACTTC.

This clonotype was recorded a few times. V usage is TRBV20-1 and J usage is TRBJ1-2; 7 bases are a match to TRBD1. Germline V gives CDR1 DFQATT, CDR2 SNEGSKA (reference sequence). The CDR3 spans 13 residues. Unmatched junction bases numbered 2, after V lost 3 bases and J lost 1 base. The CDR3 reads CSARTGLNYGYTF. Here the CDR3 DNA reads TGCAGTGCTAGGACAGGGCTTAACTATGGCTACACCTTC.

Many counts were recorded for this clonotype. The rearrangement uses TRBV5-1 and TRBJ2-1; 9 positions match TRBD2. Germline CDR1 and CDR2: SGHRS and YFSETQ. V lost 4 bases and J lost 8; bases outside the gene matches: 13. The CDR3 is 16 amino acids. CDR3 in DNA: TGCGCCAGCAGCCCGTCCGCTAGCGGGAATTATCATGAGCAGTTCTTC. Translating gives CASSPSASGNYHEQFF.